The rows below give T cell receptor beta chains drawn from one sample of a study of T cells in narcolepsy. Assay: immunoSEQ multiplex PCR; the TCRdb copy retains only in-frame clones and omits some. The sample has just over 40,000 clones, more than 70% seen once. What was sequenced was CD45RA- memory CD4+ T cells from PBMCs. The source of these receptors is a human donor with narcolepsy. CDR3s include the opening cysteine and the closing phenylalanine or tryptophan. D genes are given only for firm matches. Clone size is not always given. Where it is, it says once, few, many or a class for expanded clones.

TRBD1 . TRBJ2-7 TRBV11-3 TGTGCCAGCAGCTTGGGACAGGGGCCTCTCGAGCAGTACTTC CASSLGQGPLEQYF
. . TRBJ1-2 TRBV4-1 TGCGCCAGCAGCCAAGATCCTAACAGAGGTGGGATTTATGGCTACACCTTC CASSQDPNRGGIYGYTF
. . TRBJ1-2 TRBV9 TGTGCCAGCAGCGTTAGCGGAACCTATGGCTACACCTTC CASSVSGTYGYTF
. once TRBJ2-3 TRBV9 TGTGCCAGCAGGCCTACCTCCACAGATACGCAGTATTTT CASRPTSTDTQYF
. . TRBJ1-5 TRBV30 TGTGCCTGGAGTAGGCAGGGCTATCAGCCCCAGCATTTT CAWSRQGYQPQHF
. . TRBJ2-7 TRBV6-1 TGTGCCAGCAGTGCCCCCTCCTACGAGCAGTACTTC CASSAPSYEQYF
. . TRBJ2-1 TRBV5-6 TGTGCCAGCACCTCGTGGGGCGTATCCTACAATGAGCAGTTCTTC CASTSWGVSYNEQFF
TRBD1 . TRBJ2-5 TRBV5-1 TGCGCCAGCACTCTGACAGGGATGGTGGAGACCCAGTACTTC CASTLTGMVETQYF
TRBD1 . TRBJ1-5 TRBV12-5 TGTGCTAGTGGTTTGGTACGGGGACAGGGGTATCAGCCCCAGCATTTT CASGLVRGQGYQPQHF
TRBD2 once TRBJ2-1 TRBV11-3 TGTGCCAGCAACCCTACGGGGGGGGCGAGGGGCAATGAGCAGTTCTTC CASNPTGGARGNEQFF
TRBD2 . TRBJ2-7 TRBV7-2 TGTGCCAGCAGTTCCAGGACTAGCGGGGGGCCAAACTCCTACGAGCAGTACTTC CASSSRTSGGPNSYEQYF
. . TRBJ1-1 TRBV10-3 TGTGCCATCAGACCCAGTATGAGCACTGAAGCTTTCTTT CAIRPSMSTEAFF
. . TRBJ2-1 TRBV7-2 TGTGCCAGCACCCTCGGATCAGGGTACAATGAGCAGTTCTTC CASTLGSGYNEQFF
. . TRBJ1-4 TRBV7-9 TGTGCCAGCAGCTTACTGGCCGCGGGGGAAAAACTGTTTTTT CASSLLAAGEKLFF
. . TRBJ1-6 TRBV10-3 TGTGCCATCAGACCCGAGGTCCCAAATTCACCCCTCCACTTT CAIRPEVPNSPLHF
TRBD2 . TRBJ2-1 TRBV7-2 TGTGCCAGCAGCTTAGATTCTAGCGGAGACTACAATGAGCAGTTCTTC CASSLDSSGDYNEQFF
. . TRBJ2-5 TRBV4-1 TGCGCCAGCAGCCAAGATCCCTCGACACCACATAGGGAGACCCAGTACTTC CASSQDPSTPHRETQYF
. . TRBJ1-6 TRBV2 TGTGCCAGCTCCCGAGAGGGCGGTAATTCACCCCTCCACTTT CASSREGGNSPLHF
. . TRBJ2-5 TRBV7-3 TGTGCCAGCAGCTTCCCGCATACAGGGGAGACCCAGTACTTC CASSFPHTGETQYF
. . TRBJ1-5 TRBV19 TGTGCCAGTACCCCTGGGGCAGGGAGTCAGCCCCAGCATTTT CASTPGAGSQPQHF
. once TRBJ1-5 TRBV6-4 TGTGCCAGCAGTTTTTTGGGCTCCCATCAGCCCCAGCATTTT CASSFLGSHQPQHF
. few TRBJ1-6 TRBV4-3 TGCGCCAGCAGCCAAGTAGAGGATTCACCCCTCCACTTT CASSQVEDSPLHF
TRBD1 . TRBJ2-5 TRBV5-4 TGTGCCAGCAGCCCGGACAGGGTAGAGACCCAGTACTTC CASSPDRVETQYF
. . TRBJ1-1 TRBV2 TGTGCCAGCAGTCCCCGCGGGAACGTGGGAACTGAAGCTTTCTTT CASSPRGNVGTEAFF
. . TRBJ2-2 TRBV6-6 TGTGCCAGCAGTTTACCGACGAACACCGGGGAGCTGTTTTTT CASSLPTNTGELFF
. . TRBJ2-7 TRBV30 TGTGCCTGGGCGACAGTGGTCGAGCAGTACTTC CAWATVVEQYF
. . TRBJ1-4 TRBV28 TGTGCCAGCAGTTTTGCGTCGACAGGTGATGAAAAACTGTTTTTT CASSFASTGDEKLFF
. . TRBJ2-1 TRBV7-9 TGTGCCAGCAATTTGCGGCCGAGGGGGAGCTCCTACAATGAGCAGTTCTTC CASNLRPRGSSYNEQFF
. . TRBJ1-5 TRBV19 TGTGCCAGTAGTATATTACTCCTGCAAGGTCAGCCCCAGCATTTT CASSILLLQGQPQHF
. . TRBJ2-6 TRBV11-1 TGTGCCAGCAGCTCCCAGGGGTCTGGGGCCAACGTCCTGACTTTC CASSSQGSGANVLTF
. . TRBJ1-3 TRBV30 TGTGCCTGGAGTTTATATGCACGGGACTCTGGAAACACCATATATTTT CAWSLYARDSGNTIYF
. . TRBJ1-4 TRBV7-8 TGTGCCAGCAGTTACGACCCAGGGGCACGGGAAAAACTGTTTTTT CASSYDPGAREKLFF
. . TRBJ1-2 TRBV7-9 TGTGCCAGCAGCTTCTTAGGGGCGGATGGCTACACCTTC CASSFLGADGYTF
. . TRBJ2-1 TRBV10-2 TGCGCCAGCAGTCGCGAACTAGCAGCTAATGAGCAGTTCTTC CASSRELAANEQFF
TRBD2 . TRBJ2-2 TRBV6-1 TGTGCCAGCAGTGAATCAACTAGCGGGGGGGCGAACACCGGGGAGCTGTTTTTT CASSESTSGGANTGELFF
TRBD1 . TRBJ2-3 TRBV5-4 TGTGCCAGCAGCTTGAGACAGGGGGCAGATACGCAGTATTTT CASSLRQGADTQYF
. . TRBJ2-1 TRBV5-1 TGCGCCAGCAGGGAGACAACGAACAATGAGCAGTTCTTC CASRETTNNEQFF
. . TRBJ2-7 TRBV4-1 TGCGCCAGCAGCCAAGAGGGCTTGGGCCCCTACGAGCAGTACTTC CASSQEGLGPYEQYF
. once TRBJ2-3 TRBV5-1 TGCGCCAGCAGCGTCTATAGCGGCACAGATACGCAGTATTTT CASSVYSGTDTQYF
. . TRBJ1-1 TRBV4-1 TGCGCCAGCAGTCCAATCCTGAAAGGAGGTGAAGCTTTCTTT CASSPILKGGEAFF
TRBD2 . TRBJ2-5 TRBV11-3 TGTGCCAGCAGCTTCCTAGCGGGGGGCCGGAAAGAGACCCAGTACTTC CASSFLAGGRKETQYF
TRBD2 once TRBJ2-7 TRBV6-1 TGTGCCGCCGGGAGGGAGGATTTGGGCGAGCAGTACTTC CAAGREDLGEQYF
TRBD1 . TRBJ1-4 TRBV4-2 TGTGCCAGCAGCTACGGGACAGGGGTAGAAAAACTGTTTTTT CASSYGTGVEKLFF
. . TRBJ2-6 TRBV6-1 TGTGCCAGCAGTGCCCAAAGCTCTGGGGCCAACGTCCTGACTTTC CASSAQSSGANVLTF
. . TRBJ1-1 TRBV7-9 TGTGCCAGCAGCCCTAGGGACGGGGCTGACACTGAAGCTTTCTTT CASSPRDGADTEAFF
. . TRBJ1-1 TRBV6-1 TGTGCCAGCAGTGAGGGGACACAGAACACTGAAGCTTTCTTT CASSEGTQNTEAFF
TRBD2 . TRBJ2-5 TRBV7-6 TGTGCCAGCAGCTTAGCGGCTAGCGGGGGGGCCGAGACCCAGTACTTC CASSLAASGGAETQYF
. . TRBJ1-1 TRBV18 TGTGCCAGCTCTCCCTCCGGGACACCTTCCCAAAACACTGAAGCTTTCTTT CASSPSGTPSQNTEAFF